A single sample gave rise to the 14 T cell receptor beta chains below, sequenced in a study of CD8 T cells in ankylosing spondylitis. Study observations and caveats: Seemingly distinctive of ankylosing spondylitis blood was a TCR beta motif formed by eight highly homologous variants.

No antigens are known for them. TCRdb reprocessed the 5' RACE reads via MiXCR and lists one record per CDR3 protein. The sample holds fewer than 500,000 distinct CDR3 sequences, 26% seen once. The specimen sequenced was blood, either unsorted or a sorted T cell fraction (not recorded which). The receptors originated from a male donor with ankylosing spondylitis.

This clonotype was detected only a few times. The chain carries TRBV4-1 and TRBJ2-5; 8 bases are a match to TRBD1. Losses at the gene ends were 9 bases for V and 5 bases for J; bases not matched to a gene: 8. The germline V gene encodes CDR1 MGHRA and CDR2 YSYEKL. There are 13 residues in the CDR3. The DNA for the CDR3 is TGCGCCAGGAAGGGACAGGTTTTCGAGACCCAGTACTTC. This gives the protein CARKGQVFETQYF.

This chain uses TRBV18 with TRBJ2-3, with 7 bases lining up with TRBD1. Germline V gene lookup returns CDR1 KGHSH and CDR2 LQKENI. The CDR3 has 17 amino acids. Trimming cost V 2 bases and J 4 bases; bases outside gene matches: 12. CDR3 nucleotide sequence: TGTGCCAGCTCACCAGTCGCGGCGACAGGGTGGGCAGATACGCAGTATTTT. Translating gives CASSPVAATGWADTQYF.

The chain uses TRBV5-1 and TRBJ2-7; 9 bases align to TRBD2. Per germline, CDR1 SGHRS and CDR2 YFSETQ. V dropped 4 bases and J dropped 3; count of bases not matched to a gene: 17. The CDR3 totals 18 residues. The CDR3 spells CASSPGTFIAGVHYEQYF. The CDR3 DNA reads as TGCGCCAGCAGCCCGGGGACCTTTATAGCGGGGGTTCACTACGAGCAGTACTTC.

This clonotype has just a few counts. The rearrangement links TRBV10-2 to TRBJ2-1; D is undetermined. Trimming pared 6 bases from V and 2 bases from J, leaving 17 bases between. The CDR3 sequence is 16 residues long. Looked up from germline, CDR1 is WSHSY and CDR2 is SAAADI. CDR3 sequence (DNA): TGCGCCAGCAGAGTAAGCCGGCGGACCACCTACAATGAGCAGTTCTTC. Its translation is CASRVSRRTTYNEQFF.

The V gene is TRBV5-1, the J gene TRBJ2-3; D not resolved. The CDR3 extends over 15 amino acids. Trimming pared 1 base from V and 1 base from J, leaving 10 bases between. The germline V gene encodes CDR1 SGHRS and CDR2 YFSETQ. This CDR3 reads CASSLNGGGTDTQYF. CDR3 bases: TGCGCCAGCAGCTTGAATGGTGGGGGCACAGATACGCAGTATTTT.

The rearrangement uses TRBV15 and TRBJ2-7; the D gene is possibly TRBD2 (6 bases). Germline lookup yields CDR1 LNHNV and CDR2 YYDKDF (reference sequence). Trimming removed 5 bases at V and 3 bases at J, with 20 bases between. CDR3 length: 16 residues. The CDR3 loop reads CATSPRPGDSHYEQYF. In DNA, the CDR3 is TGTGCCACCAGCCCAAGACCCGGGGACTCCCACTACGAGCAGTACTTC.

The chain carries TRBV3-1 and TRBJ2-2; 7 bases map to TRBD2. The trim removed 1 base at V and 5 bases at J, leaving 7 bases unmatched. Germline CDR1 reads LGHDT; CDR2 reads YNNKEL (reference sequence). The CDR3 extends over 16 amino acids. The CDR3 spells CASSQVAGASTGELFF. The CDR3 coding sequence is TGTGCCAGCAGCCAAGTGGCGGGAGCTAGTACCGGGGAGCTGTTTTTT.

This clonotype was seen more than once but under ten times. This chain joins TRBV5-1 and TRBJ2-3; 13 bases agree with TRBD2. There are 15 residues in the CDR3. J was trimmed by 5 bases and V by 3 bases; bases with no gene match: 3. Germline values: CDR1 SGHRS, CDR2 YFSETQ. The CDR3 is CASSWTSGRGDTQYF. The CDR3 coding sequence is TGCGCCAGCAGCTGGACTAGCGGGAGAGGAGATACGCAGTATTTT.

The CDR3 protein is CASTWRGVYNEQFF. CDR3 coding DNA: TGTGCCAGCACCTGGAGAGGGGTCTACAATGAGCAGTTCTTC. This rearrangement joins TRBV6-2 or TRBV6-3 to TRBJ2-1; D is perhaps TRBD1 or TRBD2 (5 bases each). Trimming took off 7 bases at V and 3 bases at J, with 13 bases between the two ends. The CDR3 runs to 14 residues. Per germline, CDR1 MNHEY and CDR2 SVGEGT.

The V call is TRBV7-9, the J call TRBJ1-5, with 8 bases identical to TRBD1. CDR1 and CDR2 from the germline V gene are SEHNR and FQNEAQ (reference sequence). This CDR3 is built from 15 residues. Trimming cost V 3 bases and J 1 base; bases outside gene matches: 2. CDR3 sequence reads: CASSLGQASNQPQHF. The CDR3, as DNA: TGTGCCAGCAGCTTGGGACAGGCAAGCAATCAGCCCCAGCATTTT. The full variable domain, completed using reference TRBV7-9 and TRBJ1-5, is DTGVSQNPRHKITKRGQNVTFRCDPISEHNRLYWYRQTLGQGPEFLTYFQNEAQLEKSRLLSDRFSAERPKGSFSTLEIQRTEQGDSAMYLCASSLGQASNQPQHFGDGTRLSIL.

Many counts were recorded for this clonotype. This rearrangement joins TRBV7-9 to TRBJ1-1, with 9 positions matching TRBD1. Germline assignment: CDR1 SEHNR and CDR2 FQNEAQ (reference sequence). V dropped 3 bases and J dropped 5; count of bases not matched to a gene: 4. This CDR3 region has 14 residues. The CDR3 DNA reads TGTGCCAGCAGCTTGGACAGGGGAGGGACTGAAGCTTTCTTT. It is translated as CASSLDRGGTEAFF.

The chain links TRBV20-1 to TRBJ2-1, with unresolved D. The germline V and J ends were trimmed by 0 bases and 2 bases, with 14 bases remaining between them. This CDR3 has 16 residues. Per germline, CDR1 DFQATT and CDR2 SNEGSKA (reference sequence). For the CDR3, the DNA is TGCAGTGCTAGAGATTTGGGCAAAGGAGCCTACAATGAGCAGTTCTTC. It specifies CSARDLGKGAYNEQFF.

This clonotype came up a few times. This chain connects TRBV7-2 to TRBJ2-3; D call uncertain. The germline V gene has CDR1 SGHTA and CDR2 FQGNSA. The CDR3 loop spans 11 amino acids. The ends were cut back, 3 bases at V and 11 bases at J, with 9 bases in the middle. The CDR3 coding sequence is TGTGCCAGCAGCTTCGGGCTTGAGCAGTATTTT. This gives the protein CASSFGLEQYF. The full variable domain, in which reference TRBV7-2 and TRBJ2-3 provide the parts outside the CDR3, is GAGVSQSPSNKVTEKGKDVELRCDPISGHTALYWYRQSLGQGLEFLIYFQGNSAPDKSGLPSDRFSAERTGGSVSTLTIQRTQQEDSAVYLCASSFGLEQYFGPGTRLTVL.

The chain combines TRBV7-2 with TRBJ2-7, with unresolved D. CDR1 and CDR2 from the germline V gene are SGHTA and FQGNSA. This CDR3 is built from 15 residues. With 5 bases removed from V and 4 bases from J, the gap between germline ends came to 18 bases. The CDR3 here is CASSPVGNGAYEQYV. The DNA for the CDR3 is TGTGCCAGCAGCCCTGTAGGTAATGGTGCTTACGAGCAGTACGTC.